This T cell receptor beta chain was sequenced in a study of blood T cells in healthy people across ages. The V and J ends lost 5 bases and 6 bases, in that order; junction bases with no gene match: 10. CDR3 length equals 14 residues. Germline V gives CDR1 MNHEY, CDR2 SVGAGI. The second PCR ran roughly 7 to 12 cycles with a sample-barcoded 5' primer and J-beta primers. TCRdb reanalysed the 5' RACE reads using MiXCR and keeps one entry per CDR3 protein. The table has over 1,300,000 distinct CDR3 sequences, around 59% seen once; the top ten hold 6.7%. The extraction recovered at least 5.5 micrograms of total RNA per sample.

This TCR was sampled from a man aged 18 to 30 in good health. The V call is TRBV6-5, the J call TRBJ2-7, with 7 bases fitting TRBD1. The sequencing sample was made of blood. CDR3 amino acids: CASSPTGSMCEQYF. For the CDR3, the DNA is TGTGCCAGCAGTCCGACAGGGAGTATGTGCGAGCAGTACTTC.